The clone carrying this T cell receptor beta chain was detected a few times. Its target is not known. TCRdb used MiXCR to reprocess the RT-PCR reads, holding one entry per CDR3 protein. The profile shows some 640,000 distinct CDR3 sequences, roughly 13% of them singletons. The source of the sample is a study of response to subunit inactivated influenza vaccine. Overall study results and limits: The authors proposed limited new T cell recruitment per seasonal influenza vaccination.

The CDR3 is made up of 15 amino acids. Germline-derived CDR1 and CDR2 are MGHRA and YSYEKL. V was pared by 1 base and J by 4 bases, with 6 bases of the junction left unmatched. Specimen: PBMCs from blood, collected approximately 15 days before vaccination. The genes are TRBV4-1 and TRBJ2-5; 7 bases match TRBD1. This clonotype originated in a man aged 50 to 60 who received an inactivated influenza vaccine. CDR3 amino acids: CASSQVKGAGETQYF. The CDR3 bases are TGCGCCAGCAGCCAAGTAAAGGGGGCCGGAGAGACCCAGTACTTC.